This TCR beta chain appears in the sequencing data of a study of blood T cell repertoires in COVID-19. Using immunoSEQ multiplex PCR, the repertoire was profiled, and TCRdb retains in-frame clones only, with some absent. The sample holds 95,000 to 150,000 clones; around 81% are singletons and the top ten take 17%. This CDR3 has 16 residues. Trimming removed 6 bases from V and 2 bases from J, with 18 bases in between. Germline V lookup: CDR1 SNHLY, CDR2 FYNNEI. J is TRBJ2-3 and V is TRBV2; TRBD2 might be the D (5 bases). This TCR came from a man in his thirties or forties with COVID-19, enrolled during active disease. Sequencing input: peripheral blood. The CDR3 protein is CASSLSSLIFTDTQYF. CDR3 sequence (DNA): TGTGCCAGCAGCCTCTCTAGCCTGATCTTCACAGATACGCAGTATTTT.